The T cell receptor (beta chain) described here comes from a study of blood T cell repertoires in COVID-19. The protocol was immunoSEQ multiplex PCR, while the TCRdb copy is restricted to in-frame clones and leaves out a portion. The table shows 95,000 to 150,000 clones, with roughly 84% occurring only once. This clonotype originated in a woman in her thirties who had recovered from COVID-19. Sequenced material: PBMCs or T cells enriched from blood (not recorded which).

The CDR3 sequence: CASSLGTGTTNEQFF. The CDR3 DNA is TGTGCCAGCAGCCTCGGGACAGGGACGACCAATGAGCAGTTCTTC. The gene calls are TRBV9 and TRBJ2-1; 9 nucleotides match TRBD1. V shed 4 bases, J shed 6 bases, and the junction held 8 bases outside the gene matches. Looked up from germline, CDR1 is SGDLS and CDR2 is YYNGEE. The CDR3 sequence is 15 residues long.